Following are 3 T cell receptor beta chains from one sample sequenced in a study of blood T cell repertoires in COVID-19. The protocol was immunoSEQ multiplex PCR, while the TCRdb copy is restricted to in-frame clones and leaves out a portion. The table records roughly 290,000 clones, around 88% of them present only once. Sample: PBMCs or T cells enriched from blood (not recorded which). The receptors were sampled from a woman in her forties who had recovered from COVID-19.

The DNA for the CDR3 is TGTGCCAGCAGCGCGAACAGGGGAGAGGAAGAAAAACTGTTTTTT. Its protein product is CASSANRGEEEKLFF. The chain joins TRBV7-8 to TRBJ1-4; TRBD1 aligns across 7 bases. From germline, CDR1 is SGHVS and CDR2 FQNEAQ. V dropped 5 bases and J dropped 8; count of bases not matched to a gene: 11. This CDR3 is 15 amino acids long.

The J gene is TRBJ2-7, the V gene TRBV6-2 or TRBV6-3; 16 bases are shared with TRBD2. CDR1 and CDR2 (germline): MNHEY, SVGEGT. Trimming removed 6 bases from V and 7 bases from J; junction bases left unmatched: 15. CDR3 length equals 18 residues. This CDR3 reads CASSSGTSGRAQLGEQYF. In DNA form, the CDR3 reads TGTGCCAGCAGCTCGGGGACTAGCGGGAGGGCCCAGCTCGGGGAGCAGTACTTC.

J is TRBJ1-5 and V is TRBV19, with D possibly matching TRBD1 (5 bases). CDR1 and CDR2 from the germline V gene are LNHDA and SQIVND (reference sequence). This CDR3 comprises 14 residues. The CDR3, as DNA: TGTGTCGGATTTAGAGGAGGGGATATTCAGCCCCAGCATTTT. Residues: CVGFRGGDIQPQHF.